At least ten counts were recorded for the clone carrying this TCR beta chain. Germline V gene lookup returns CDR1 SGHTA and CDR2 FQGNSA. Trimming at V came to 1 base and at J to 7 bases, leaving 5 bases not matched to a gene. The CDR3 extends over 15 amino acids. This sample is part of a study of neurological immune-mediated disorders. Time point meaning: technical triplicate 2. TCRdb recomputed calls from the 5' RACE reads with MiXCR, one row per CDR3 protein. The repertoire consists of 30,000 or so distinct CDR3 sequences, with 10% to 15% occurring once and the leading ten covering 4% to 5.5%. The sequence was obtained from a female donor with HTLV-1-associated myelopathy (HAM/TSP). Material for sequencing was CD4+ T cells from blood. The V call is TRBV7-2, the J call TRBJ2-2; 8 positions match TRBD1. CDR3 residues: CASSLEGQESGELFF. CDR3 nucleotide sequence: TGTGCCAGCAGCTTAGAGGGACAGGAAAGCGGGGAGCTGTTTTTT.